Here is one TCR beta chain with its context. The target of this receptor is not known. The input lacks base qualities; no much larger clone sits a single base away. CDR1 and CDR2 are read off the germline V gene as SGHTA and FQGNSA. V is reduced by 2 bases and J by 5 bases, leaving a spacing of 10 bases between them. The CDR3 runs 14 residues from the cysteine to the phenylalanine. Left in the record is the CDR3 DNA by itself, 42 bases read in frame from the first base. This entry comes from a study of early T cells in non-severe SARS-CoV-2 infection (dated by TCRdb to the early 2020s). General notes on the study: TCR sequencing used bulk RNA from unsorted whole blood, so alpha and beta chains could not be paired.

The study was a case-control design nested within a healthcare worker cohort in London, UK, with weekly nasopharyngeal swab PCR tests and blood sampling. Healthcare workers were enrolled in the week of the UK lockdown, from 23 to 31 March 2020, and were followed every week for up to roughly 16 weeks. Library prep was done by 5' RACE. Sequencing took place on a NextSeq 500. The TCR library protocol attached unique molecular identifiers to individual cDNA molecules to correct for sequencing error and PCR bias. Both TCR alpha and beta chains were sequenced, and tight co-correlation was observed between alpha and beta sequence abundances in each sample. In the authors' own workflow: V gene, J gene and CDR3 annotation of TCR sequences was performed with Decombinator V4. TCRs were defined as expanded if a significant change between any two time points was detected under a Poisson model with p below 0.0001. TCR abundances were normalised to the total number of TCRs sequenced in each sample and reported as counts per million. MAIT TCRs were defined by TRAV1-2 paired with TRAJ12, TRAJ20 or TRAJ33, and iNKT TCRs by TRAV10 paired with TRAJ18. A search of VDJdb, accessed on 1 November 2021, was run for TCRs annotated to CMV, EBV and SARS-CoV-2, with TCRs annotated for multiple antigens excluded. The public sequencing data were trimmed at Q25 with fastp and processed into clonotypes with MiXCR by TCRdb, which kept only in-frame beta chains. CDR3 protein duplicates are merged, each entry listing the most common genes and DNA. The authors' filters were not applied to this entry. The sample records tens of thousands of distinct CDR3 sequences, more than 10% of which are singletons. The ten largest clones add up to over 1% of the sample.

Results and caveats for the whole study, not just this receptor: VDJdb matching was skewed toward anti-spike CD8 responses and likely underestimated virus-specific expansions, missing private and CD4 specificities.

The chain links TRBV7-2 with TRBJ2-4; D gene: possibly TRBD1, on 7 matching bases. The input for sequencing was whole blood, taken at baseline. The receptor was derived from an adult who was a healthcare worker with PCR-confirmed SARS-CoV-2 infection or an uninfected control (not recorded which). The donor label of this sample is uncertain. The DNA sequence is given as TGTGCCAGCAGCTTAAGGAGGGGGCAAAACATTCAGTACTTC. This yields the protein CASSLRRGQNIQYF.